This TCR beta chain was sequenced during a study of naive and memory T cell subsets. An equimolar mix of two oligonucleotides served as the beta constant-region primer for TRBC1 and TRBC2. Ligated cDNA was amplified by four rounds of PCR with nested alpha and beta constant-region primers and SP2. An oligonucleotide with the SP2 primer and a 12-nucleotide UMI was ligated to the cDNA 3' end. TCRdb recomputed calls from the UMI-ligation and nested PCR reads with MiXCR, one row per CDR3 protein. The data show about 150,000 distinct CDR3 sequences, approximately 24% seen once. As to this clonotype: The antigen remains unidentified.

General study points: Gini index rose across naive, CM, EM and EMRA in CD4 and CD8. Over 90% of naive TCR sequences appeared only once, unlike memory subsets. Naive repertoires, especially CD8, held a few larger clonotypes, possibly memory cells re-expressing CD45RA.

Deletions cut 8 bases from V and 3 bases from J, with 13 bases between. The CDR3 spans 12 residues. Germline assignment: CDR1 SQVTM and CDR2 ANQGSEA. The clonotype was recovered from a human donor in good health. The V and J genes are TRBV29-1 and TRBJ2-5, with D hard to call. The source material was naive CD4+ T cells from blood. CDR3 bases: TGCAGCTGTTGGAATAGAAAAGAGACCCAGTACTTC. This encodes CSCWNRKETQYF.